This TCR beta chain came from a study of vaccination effects on CD4 cells after COVID-19. When ten to eleven days of culture had elapsed, CD4+ T cells were isolated. All study participants received two doses of BNT162b2 or mRNA-1273 vaccine. Nucleocapsid antibodies stayed negative before and after vaccination, showing no earlier SARS-CoV-2 infection. In the cultures, half the medium was exchanged for IL-2 medium on days 3 and 7. Of note for this clone: Its antigen is not known.

Here immunoSEQ multiplex PCR was the method, and the copy in TCRdb shows in-frame clones only, minus some. The table has about 71,000 clones, approximately 79% seen once. Germline-derived CDR1 and CDR2 are MNHEY and SVGAGI. This CDR3 contains 14 residues. Unmatched junction bases numbered 6, after V lost 4 bases and J lost 8 bases. Study observations and caveats: Clones arising from infection and from vaccination showed marked clonal contraction late after vaccination.

V gene TRBV6-5 combines with J gene TRBJ1-2; 11 bases map to TRBD1. The input for sequencing was CD4+ T cells from PBMCs cultured without peptide, taken after COVID-19 vaccination. This TCR was sampled from a human donor who received a COVID-19 vaccine. CDR3 nucleotides: TGTGCCAGCAGTTCACCGGGACAGGGGGGGGGCTACACCTTC. The encoded protein is CASSSPGQGGGYTF.